The present TCR beta chain was sequenced within a study of breast tumors, draining lymph nodes, adjacent tissues. Findings of the study overall: Compared with lymph nodes, tumors were less diverse; compared with nontumor tissue, more.

With 6 bases clipped from V and 1 base from J, the junction kept 6 bases outside the gene matches. Germline V gives CDR1 ENHRY, CDR2 SYGVKD. The CDR3 consists of 15 residues. TCRdb analysed the multiplex PCR reads with MiXCR anew, one entry per CDR3 protein. This sample carries about 230,000 distinct CDR3 sequences, about a third of them seen once, and the ten largest clones take 1.4%. Comments on this clonotype: Its specificity is unknown.

The lymph nodes were axillary draining lymph nodes from breast cancer patients. This sequence originates from a female donor with breast cancer. Some clones in this sample may be carry-over from other donors' samples. Sample: axillary lymph node tissue. The rearrangement uses TRBV10-3 and TRBJ2-7, with 10 bases lining up with TRBD2. CDR3 coding DNA: TGTGCCATCAGGGGCAGCGGGAGGGTTTCCTACGAGCAGTACTTC. As protein: CAIRGSGRVSYEQYF.